Given below is one T cell receptor (beta chain) in context. Its antigen specificity is not known. The input lacks base qualities; no much larger clone sits a single base away. The data are from a study of memory CD4+ T cells and cytomegalovirus serostatus (dated by TCRdb to about 2019). In terms of the full investigation: The 33 healthy Belgian adults in the cohort included 9 who were CMV seropositive and roughly 25 who were CMV seronegative. To replicate a published TCR-based CMV serostatus classifier, the researchers sequenced the CD4+ memory TCRbeta repertoires of a Belgian cohort whose cytomegalovirus serostatus was known. What the research found in general, with its limitations: The results were interpreted as suggesting that the CMV-associated TCR signature is largely present in the CD4+ memory repertoire. For predicting CMV serostatus, the median bootstrapped AUC was about 0.95 using the original framework and about 0.9 using a US-trained random forest. Among the 164 previously reported CMV-associated TCRbeta sequences, 67 showed up in the CD4+ memory repertoires, with each one found in between one and five individuals. The original-framework classifier achieved a median bootstrapped AUC of almost 0.97 with a 95% CI of 0.76-1.00 on the Belgian cohort. Only CD4+CD45RO+ memory cells were sequenced, in contrast to the original study, in which naive and memory CD4+ and CD8+ populations were covered.

Single viable CD3+CD4+CD8-CD45RO+ cells were sorted as memory CD4+ T cells on a FACSAria II. CMV serostatus was assessed using a Roche Elecsys assay, by which serum IgG against CMV pp150, pp28, p38 and p52 was detected. Following thawing, total CD4+ T cells were enriched through positive selection using CD4 magnetic microbeads. The samples came from a separate study whose specific focus was interrogating the CD4+ T cell memory repertoire. Following standard operating procedures, peripheral blood mononuclear cells were isolated and cryopreserved, while serum was kept at -80 degrees C. The staining used CD3-PerCP (BW264/56), CD4-APC (RPA-T4), CD45RO-PE (UCHT1) and CD8-Pacific Orange (3B5) antibodies, and Sytox blue was used to exclude non-viable cells. Taken from cysteine to phenylalanine, the CDR3 has 15 residues. Solely the CDR3 DNA is kept, with 45 bases framed from the first base. CDR1 and CDR2 (SGHRS, YFSETQ) derive from the germline V gene. Germline trimming: 6 bases from V, 0 bases from J; junction bases outside gene matches: 5.

Genomic DNA was extracted from sorted cells with the Quick-DNA Microprep Kit. Amplification of TCRbeta DNA was done with the immunoSEQ hsTCRbeta kit, following the protocol from the manufacturer. An Illumina MiSeq instrument was used to sequence the TCRbeta libraries. The original methods were these. Once out-of-frame sequences had been removed, 2,200,000 or so distinct TCRbeta sequences were left, which works out to an average of about 67,000 per individual. Two values were used to score each individual: the count of 150 to 200 previously reported CMV-associated TCRbeta sequences and the total count of productive distinct TCRbeta sequences. A beta-binomial model was reimplemented in Python, and random forests from scikit-learn, run with default parameters, were trained on data from the US cohort. Classifier performance on the Belgian cohort was summarized as median AUC with percentile confidence intervals calculated over 10,000 bootstrap iterations. In its TCRdb copy, this immuneACCESS table keeps in-frame sequences only and misses some clones. Where compared with another copy, unresolved V genes explain less than half of these, and the others have no known cause. V and J calls and clone size are given by that table; D and trimming were obtained from the DNA. The sample table shows 70,000 to 90,000 clones, and around four fifths are seen once. 2.6% of the sample is in the top ten clones.

What was sequenced was memory CD4+ T cells from blood. The receptor was derived from an adult in good health and CMV-seropositive. In this chain, TRBV5-1 is recombined with TRBJ2-2; 7 bases in the junction line up with TRBD1. The encoded CDR3 is CASTRDSTNTGELFF. The nucleotides read TGCGCCAGCACACGGGACAGCACGAACACCGGGGAGCTGTTTTTT.